This T cell receptor beta chain was found in a study of response to subunit inactivated influenza vaccine. Germline CDR1 is SQVTM and CDR2 is ANQGSEA. Trimming removed 5 bases from V and 3 bases from J, with 8 bases in between. This CDR3 is built from 12 residues. TCRdb re-analysed the RT-PCR reads in MiXCR, keeping a single row per CDR3 protein. This table holds about 620,000 distinct CDR3 sequences, around 10% found once. This clonotype appeared many times. The sample was also linked to a second study, of T cells expressing NK-cell markers. Per that study: With UMIs, 5'RACE template switching was used to make TCR beta cDNA. Dominant NKG2C+ clonotype frequencies of about 1.0-8% of CD8+ T cells were measured in 5 or 6 donors.

The sequence derives from a man aged 50-60 years who received an inactivated influenza vaccine. Sequenced here: PBMCs from blood, sampled on the day of vaccination. The chain carries TRBV29-1 and TRBJ2-1; D is unclear. CDR3 amino acids: CSVSWLYNEQFF. The CDR3 nucleotides are TGCAGCGTTAGCTGGCTCTACAATGAGCAGTTCTTC.